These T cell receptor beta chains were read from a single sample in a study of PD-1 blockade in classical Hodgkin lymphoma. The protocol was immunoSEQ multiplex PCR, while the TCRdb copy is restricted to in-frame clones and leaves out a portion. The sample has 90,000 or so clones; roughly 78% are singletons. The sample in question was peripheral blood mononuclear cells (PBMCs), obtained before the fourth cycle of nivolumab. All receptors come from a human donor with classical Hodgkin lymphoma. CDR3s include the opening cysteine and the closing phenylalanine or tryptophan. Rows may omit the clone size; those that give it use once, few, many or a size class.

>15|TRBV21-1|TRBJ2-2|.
CASTKPGANTGELFF
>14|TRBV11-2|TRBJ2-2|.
CASSKTGPTGELFF
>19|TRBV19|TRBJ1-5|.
CASSNQYAGLPPSNQPQHF
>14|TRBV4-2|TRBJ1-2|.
CASSQEGQGYGYTF
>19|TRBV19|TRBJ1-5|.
CASSRTGTGGLTLDQPQHF
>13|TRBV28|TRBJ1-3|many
CASRLDWGNTIYF
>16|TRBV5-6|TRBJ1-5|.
CASSLDGGRSNQPQHF
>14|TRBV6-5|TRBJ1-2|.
CASSYSGTSYGYTF
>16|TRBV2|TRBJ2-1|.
CASSDGAGSSYNEQFF
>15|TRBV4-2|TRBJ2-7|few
CASSPGTANPREQYF
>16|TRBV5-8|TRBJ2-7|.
CASRYTSGGLSYEQYF
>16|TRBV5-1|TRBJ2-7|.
CASSLALDRSSYEQYF
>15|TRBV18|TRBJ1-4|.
CASSDPGQANEKLFF
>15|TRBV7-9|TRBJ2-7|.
CASSRGQAVSYEQYF
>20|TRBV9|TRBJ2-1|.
CASSPLPGHQGAGPYNEQFF
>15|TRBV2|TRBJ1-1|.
CASSALRSSNTEAFF
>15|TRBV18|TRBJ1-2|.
CASSSPGQFPFGYTF
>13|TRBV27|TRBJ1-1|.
CASSSDRDTEAFF
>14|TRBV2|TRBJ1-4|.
CASSPGGTNEKLFF
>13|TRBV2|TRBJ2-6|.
CARRGVGANVLTF
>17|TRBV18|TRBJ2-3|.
CASSPGLQGLDTDTQYF
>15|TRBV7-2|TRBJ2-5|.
CASSLEGLAFETQYF
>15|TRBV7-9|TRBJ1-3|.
CASSLVGVSGNTIYF
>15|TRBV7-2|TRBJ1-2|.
CASSFPSRVFSGYTF